The 26 T cell receptor beta chains below all came from one sample that was sequenced in a study of beta chain features in type 1 diabetes. Expressed TCRB transcripts got sequenced, as all isolated RNA was reverse transcribed. The protocol was immunoSEQ multiplex PCR, while the TCRdb copy is restricted to in-frame clones and leaves out a portion. The sample holds some 640,000 clones, about an eighth seen once. The antigens of these receptors remain unknown. Points from the study as a whole: Type 1 diabetes patients showed a moderate but significant shortening of TCRB CDR3s in all four CD4+ subsets.

Sequencing input: naive CD4+ T cells from blood. The receptors come from a man aged 18 to 35 with type 1 diabetes.

CDR3 in DNA: TGCGCCAGCAGCTTGGATCTCGTCGGAGAGCAGTTCTTC. The encoded protein is CASSLDLVGEQFF. The gene calls are TRBV5-1 and TRBJ2-1; D is uncertain. Trimming cost V 0 bases and J 10 bases, with 11 bases left between them. Germline V gene sequence: CDR1 SGHRS, CDR2 YFSETQ. The length of the CDR3 is 13 residues. Full variable domain (rest looked up from reference TRBV5-1 and TRBJ2-1): KAGVTQTPRYLIKTRGQQVTLSCSPISGHRSVSWYQQTPGQGLQFLFEYFSETQRNKGNFPGRFSGRQFSNSRSEMNVSTLELGDSALYLCASSLDLVGEQFFGPGTRLTVL.

This clone was counted only a few times. This sequence joins TRBV27 and TRBJ2-2; maybe TRBD1 (5 bases). CDR1 and CDR2 from the germline V gene are MNHEY and SMNVEV (reference sequence). V lost 3 bases to trimming and J lost 0 bases, with 8 bases between them. This CDR3 has 15 amino acids. In DNA form, the CDR3 reads TGTGCCAGCAGTTTTAGCAGGGCGAACACCGGGGAGCTGTTTTTT. Translated, it gives CASSFSRANTGELFF.

This clone was counted between two and nine times. The chain uses TRBV6-1 and TRBJ2-3; 7 positions match TRBD1. Germline lookup yields CDR1 MNHNS and CDR2 SASEGT. The CDR3 contains 15 residues. V dropped 6 bases and J dropped 0; count of bases not matched to a gene: 6. The CDR3: CASRTGYSSTDTQYF. The DNA of the CDR3 is TGTGCCAGCAGGACAGGGTACTCTAGCACAGATACGCAGTATTTT.

The J gene is TRBJ1-1, the V gene TRBV11-3; possible D gene TRBD1, 6 bases. The CDR3 length is 14 residues. The germline V and J ends were trimmed by 4 bases and 3 bases, with 12 bases remaining between them. The germline CDR1 and CDR2 sequences are SGHNT and YENEEA. This CDR3 is CASSYVGGDTEAFF. CDR3 nucleotides: TGTGCCAGCAGCTACGTAGGGGGTGACACTGAAGCTTTCTTT.

This clone came up a few times. The V gene is TRBV30, the J gene TRBJ2-3; 7 positions match TRBD1. The CDR3 covers 12 residues. V dropped 8 bases and J dropped 3; count of bases not matched to a gene: 5. Germline CDR1 reads GTSNPN; CDR2 reads SVGIG (reference sequence). For the CDR3, the DNA is TGTGCCGTATCACAGGGGACAGATACGCAGTATTTT. Translation: CAVSQGTDTQYF.

The chain uses TRBV29-1 and TRBJ2-5, with D perhaps matching TRBD1 (5 bases). Germline lookup yields CDR1 SQVTM and CDR2 ANQGSEA. Trimming removed 6 bases from V and 1 base from J, with 9 bases in between. The CDR3 length is 12 residues. The CDR3, as DNA: TGCAGCGTCTCAGACAGCCAAGAGACCCAGTACTTC. It encodes CSVSDSQETQYF. Complete variable domain (other parts from reference TRBV29-1 and TRBJ2-5): SAVISQKPSRDICQRGTSLTIQCQVDSQVTMMFWYRQQPGQSLTLIATANQGSEATYESGFVIDKFPISRPNLTFSTLTVSNMSPEDSSIYLCSVSDSQETQYFGPGTRLLVL.

This chain joins TRBV5-6 and TRBJ1-6; D possibly corresponds to TRBD1 (5 bases). The V and J ends lost 0 bases and 4 bases respectively, with 8 bases between them. The germline CDR1 and CDR2 sequences are SGHDT and YYEEEE. This CDR3 has 15 amino acids. The CDR3 loop reads CASSLEQEYNSPLHF. The CDR3 bases are TGTGCCAGCAGCTTGGAACAGGAATATAATTCACCCCTCCACTTT.

The chain recombines TRBV5-1 with TRBJ2-1, with 10 bases lining up with TRBD2. Germline CDR1 is SGHRS and CDR2 is YFSETQ. CDR3 length: 16 amino acids. The J segment lost 4 bases and the V segment lost 4 bases, leaving 8 bases of the junction unmatched. CDR3 in DNA: TGCGCCAGCAGCCCGCCAGCGGGAGGGTATTACAATGAGCAGTTCTTC. The encoded protein is CASSPPAGGYYNEQFF.

This chain uses TRBV29-1 with TRBJ1-1; D is possibly TRBD1 (6 bases). CDR1 SQVTM and CDR2 ANQGSEA come from the germline V gene. V was trimmed by 4 bases and J by 0 bases, leaving 12 bases between them. The CDR3 runs 14 residues. The CDR3 DNA reads TGCAGCGTTGTAGGGGGGAACCTGAACACTGAAGCTTTCTTT. Translation gives CSVVGGNLNTEAFF.

CDR3 DNA sequence: TGTGCCAGCCGGCTTAACATGGGGAACACTGAAGCTTTCTTT. Its translation: CASRLNMGNTEAFF. The chain is built from TRBV7-2 and TRBJ1-1; no reliable D call. Germline CDR1 reads SGHTA; CDR2 reads FQGNSA. With 8 bases removed from V and 1 base from J, the gap between germline ends came to 14 bases. There are 14 residues in the CDR3.

In this sample, this clone turned up a few times. This rearrangement joins TRBV30 to TRBJ1-1; maybe TRBD1 (5 bases). The CDR3 covers 15 residues. V was pared by 1 base and J by 0 bases, with 12 bases between. Germline assignment: CDR1 GTSNPN and CDR2 SVGIG (reference sequence). The CDR3 is CAWSAWGTMNTEAFF. DNA for the CDR3: TGTGCCTGGAGTGCATGGGGGACGATGAACACTGAAGCTTTCTTT.

CDR3 DNA: TGTGCCAGCACCCGGAGGGGGGGAGGCACTGAAGCTTTCTTT. Amino acid sequence: CASTRRGGGTEAFF. V usage is TRBV2 and J usage is TRBJ1-1; D is perhaps TRBD1 (6 bases). Germline V gene sequence: CDR1 SNHLY, CDR2 FYNNEI. The CDR3 length is 14 residues. Trimming pared 7 bases from V and 4 bases from J, leaving 16 bases between.

This clone was seen more than once but under ten times. The chain couples TRBV2 to TRBJ2-1; D gene uncertain. There are 13 residues in the CDR3. CDR1 and CDR2 (germline): SNHLY, FYNNEI. Between the trimmed V and J ends, which lost 9 bases and 1 base, there was a span of 10 bases. The CDR3 protein is CASEGISYNEQFF. CDR3 in DNA: TGTGCCAGTGAAGGGATTTCCTACAATGAGCAGTTCTTC.

This chain uses TRBV7-9 with TRBJ1-2, with D tentatively TRBD1 (6 bases). This CDR3 is 15 amino acids long. V was trimmed by 5 bases and J by 3 bases, leaving 16 bases between them. Germline CDR1 SEHNR, CDR2 FQNEAQ (reference sequence). CDR3 sequence reads: CASSPVRGGDYGYTF. DNA of the CDR3: TGTGCCAGCAGCCCGGTCAGGGGAGGGGACTATGGCTACACCTTC.

The chain links TRBV11-3 to TRBJ2-6, with a weak D call TRBD1 (5 bases). CDR3 size: 16 residues. Per the germline V gene, CDR1 is SGHNT and CDR2 is YENEEA. Trimming removed 3 bases from V and 0 bases from J, with 9 bases in between. The CDR3 DNA is TGTGCCAGCAGCTTCGGGCAGGGCTCTGGGGCCAACGTCCTGACTTTC. This translates into CASSFGQGSGANVLTF.

V and J are TRBV9 and TRBJ2-3; D remains ambiguous. Germline-derived CDR1 and CDR2 are SGDLS and YYNGEE. The CDR3 length is 15 residues. Trimming took 4 bases from V and 4 from J, leaving 16 bases between them. The CDR3 loop reads CASSRTELGSDTQYF. CDR3 nucleotide sequence: TGTGCCAGCAGCCGGACGGAGCTGGGCTCAGATACGCAGTATTTT.

There are a few counts of this clone. The chain recombines TRBV15 with TRBJ2-7; D gene uncertain. Germline V gene lookup returns CDR1 LNHNV and CDR2 YYDKDF (reference sequence). V was trimmed by 0 bases and J by 0 bases, leaving 6 bases between them. There are 14 residues in the CDR3. CDR3 in amino acids: CATSRDMSSYEQYF. The CDR3 coding sequence is TGTGCCACCAGCAGAGATATGAGCTCCTACGAGCAGTACTTC.

This clone was seen only a few times. The V call is TRBV7-2, the J call TRBJ1-5; no firm D call. This CDR3 spans 14 amino acids. V dropped 3 bases and J dropped 3 bases, with 9 bases sitting between them. Germline V gene data show CDR1 as SGHTA and CDR2 as FQGNSA. The CDR3 DNA is TGTGCCAGCAGCTTTGGCAGTTCCAATCAGCCCCAGCATTTT. This translates into CASSFGSSNQPQHF.

The chain links TRBV7-2 to TRBJ2-1; D is ambiguous. The CDR3 loop spans 15 amino acids. In germline, CDR1 is SGHTA, CDR2 FQGNSA. V lost 3 bases, J lost 2 bases, and 11 bases lay in between. CDR3 bases: TGTGCCAGCAGCTTTAATTCAGGCCCCTACAATGAGCAGTTCTTC. Protein product: CASSFNSGPYNEQFF.

CDR3 protein: CASSPAPLAGGGEQYF. CDR3 sequence (DNA): TGTGCCAGCAGCCCTGCCCCCTTAGCGGGGGGCGGCGAGCAGTACTTC. V usage is TRBV7-2 and J usage is TRBJ2-7, with 10 bases aligning to TRBD2. V dropped 5 bases and J dropped 6; count of bases not matched to a gene: 13. The CDR3 is made up of 16 amino acids. Germline CDR1 and CDR2: SGHTA and FQGNSA.

This clone showed up just a few times. The chain employs TRBV30 and TRBJ2-3; TRBD2 matches 8 bases. With 0 bases clipped from V and 5 bases from J, the junction kept 4 bases outside the gene matches. The germline V gene encodes CDR1 GTSNPN and CDR2 SVGIG (reference sequence). This CDR3 is built from 14 residues. CDR3 nucleotides: TGTGCCTGGAGTGTAGCGGGAGTGGGAGATACGCAGTATTTT. It is translated as CAWSVAGVGDTQYF. Using reference TRBV30 and TRBJ2-3 for the parts outside the CDR3, the full variable domain is SQTIHQWPATLVQPVGSPLSLECTVEGTSNPNLYWYRQAAGRGLQLLFYSVGIGQISSEVPQNLSASRPQDRQFILSSKKLLLSDSGFYLCAWSVAGVGDTQYFGPGTRLTVL.

This clone was seen more than once but under ten times. The gene calls are TRBV7-2 and TRBJ2-5; 7 bases map to TRBD2. CDR1 SGHTA and CDR2 FQGNSA come from the germline V gene. There are 14 residues in the CDR3. V gave up 1 base and J gave up 5 bases; unmatched junction bases: 4. The CDR3: CASSLGLAVETQYF. The CDR3 DNA sequence: TGTGCCAGCAGCTTAGGCCTAGCGGTTGAGACCCAGTACTTC.

Regarding this clone: Other DNA sequences of this sample code for an identical CDR3. This chain uses TRBV29-1 with TRBJ1-1; D perhaps matches TRBD1 (5 bases). The V gene lost 2 bases and the J gene lost 0 bases, with 7 bases spanning the gap. Germline V gene sequence: CDR1 SQVTM, CDR2 ANQGSEA. The length of the CDR3 is 13 residues. The CDR3 bases are TGCAGCGTTGAACAGGGATTGAACACTGAAGCTTTCTTT. It translates to CSVEQGLNTEAFF.

This clone showed up just a few times. V and J are TRBV5-4 and TRBJ1-1; 7 bases fit TRBD1. J lost 5 bases, V lost 2 bases, and 9 bases had no gene match. CDR3 length: 15 amino acids. In germline, CDR1 is SGHNT, CDR2 YYREEE (reference sequence). CDR3 amino acids: CASSFNRGGVTEAFF. For the CDR3, the DNA is TGTGCCAGCAGCTTCAACAGGGGAGGGGTAACTGAAGCTTTCTTT.

This clone was counted only a few times. This chain connects TRBV28 to TRBJ2-7; possibly TRBD1 or TRBD2 for D (5 bases each). This CDR3 has 15 residues. The V and J ends lost 6 bases and 2 bases respectively, with 17 bases between them. Looked up from germline, CDR1 is MDHEN and CDR2 is SYDVKM. The CDR3 reads CASRQPGTAAYEQYF. DNA for the CDR3: TGTGCCAGCAGGCAACCCGGGACCGCCGCCTACGAGCAGTACTTC.

The chain joins TRBV27 to TRBJ2-2, with 7 positions matching TRBD2. Looked up from germline, CDR1 is MNHEY and CDR2 is SMNVEV (reference sequence). J gave up 1 base and V 7 bases, and 6 bases lay outside the gene matches. The CDR3 runs 15 residues. The DNA for the CDR3 is TGTGCCAGCACTCCCACGGGAGGGAACACCGGGGAGCTGTTTTTT. Its protein product is CASTPTGGNTGELFF.